One sample yielded the 17 T cell receptor beta chains listed below, sequenced in a study of CD8 T cells in ankylosing spondylitis. Antigen specificity for these receptors is unknown. Each CDR3 protein is one row after TCRdb ran MiXCR on the 5' RACE reads. This sample carries about 840,000 distinct CDR3 sequences, 10% to 15% of them seen once, and the ten largest clones take about 0.49%. Study-level findings and limits: One TCR beta motif, made up of seven to nine highly homologous variants, appeared characteristic of ankylosing spondylitis blood.

The sequencing sample was made of blood, either unsorted or a sorted T cell fraction (not recorded which). These receptors came from a male donor with ankylosing spondylitis.

The rearrangement uses TRBV7-2 and TRBJ2-7, with TRBD2 matching 8 bases. The J segment lost 1 base and the V segment lost 6 bases, leaving 8 bases of the junction unmatched. The CDR3 consists of 15 residues. Germline loops: CDR1 SGHTA, CDR2 FQGNSA. The CDR3 nucleotides are TGTGCCAGCAGGCTGGAGGTAGCGGGGTCCTACGAGCAGTACTTC. Amino acids: CASRLEVAGSYEQYF. The full variable domain, completed using reference TRBV7-2 and TRBJ2-7, is GAGVSQSPSNKVTEKGKDVELRCDPISGHTALYWYRQSLGQGLEFLIYFQGNSAPDKSGLPSDRFSAERTGGSVSTLTIQRTQQEDSAVYLCASRLEVAGSYEQYFGPGTRLTVT.

This clonotype was picked up many times. J is TRBJ1-4 and V is TRBV20-1, with D tentatively TRBD1 (5 bases). The CDR3 consists of 12 residues. With 3 bases removed from V and 5 bases from J, the gap between germline ends came to 7 bases. CDR1 and CDR2 from the germline V gene are DFQATT and SNEGSKA (reference sequence). The chain's CDR3 is CSARGGNEKLFF. In nucleotides, the CDR3 is TGCAGTGCTAGGGGGGGGAATGAAAAACTGTTTTTT.

This clonotype has just a few counts. The J gene is TRBJ1-5, the V gene TRBV7-9, with 7 bases fitting TRBD1. CDR1 SEHNR and CDR2 FQNEAQ come from the germline V gene (reference sequence). The CDR3 runs 16 residues. V dropped 1 base and J dropped 3; count of bases not matched to a gene: 6. DNA of the CDR3: TGTGCCAGCAGCTTAGTAACAGGGGTCAACAATCAGCCCCAGCATTTT. Translating it yields CASSLVTGVNNQPQHF.

This clonotype was found a few times. The chain combines TRBV12-3 or TRBV12-4 with TRBJ2-7; D gene unclear. V lost 0 bases and J 3 bases, leaving 6 bases between the germline ends. The CDR3 loop spans 13 amino acids. Here the CDR3 DNA reads TGTGCCAGCAGTTTAGCCAAAAACTACGAGCAGTACTTC. Amino acid sequence: CASSLAKNYEQYF.

The chain links TRBV12-3 or TRBV12-4 to TRBJ2-5; 9 nucleotides line up with TRBD2. The CDR3 spans 16 residues. J was trimmed by 6 bases and V by 2 bases; bases with no gene match: 10. The CDR3 is CASSLTSSGIKKTQYF. In DNA form, the CDR3 reads TGTGCCAGCAGTTTAACCTCTAGCGGGATCAAGAAGACCCAGTACTTC.

The chain has TRBV18 and TRBJ1-2, with TRBD1 identical over 7 bases. CDR3 length equals 14 residues. Germline lookup yields CDR1 KGHSH and CDR2 LQKENI. The junction had 9 bases not matched to a gene; V was cut back by 6 bases and J by 5 bases. CDR3 sequence: CASSPDRSVYGYTF. As DNA, the CDR3 is TGTGCCAGCTCGCCGGACAGGTCTGTGTATGGCTACACCTTC. The variable domain in full, with the rest retrieved from reference TRBV18 and TRBJ1-2, is NAGVMQNPRHLVRRRGQEARLRCSPMKGHSHVYWYRQLPEEGLKFMVYLQKENIIDESGMPKERFSAEFPKEGPSILRIQQVVRGDSAAYFCASSPDRSVYGYTFGSGTRLTVV.

The chain is built from TRBV27 and TRBJ2-1; 9 bases match TRBD2. The CDR3 is 17 amino acids. The V gene end was trimmed by 4 bases and the J gene end by 3 bases; junction bases not matched to a gene: 10. Germline V gene lookup returns CDR1 MNHEY and CDR2 SMNVEV (reference sequence). The CDR3 here is CASSSPITSGYYNEQFF. Written as DNA, the CDR3 is TGTGCCAGCAGTTCGCCTATTACTAGCGGGTACTACAATGAGCAGTTCTTC.

This clonotype was counted ten times or more. This chain connects TRBV10-3 to TRBJ1-2, with TRBD1 as a possible D gene (6 bases). There are 14 residues in the CDR3. Trimming left V 6 bases short and J 2 bases short, with 13 bases between. The V gene's germline CDR1 is ENHRY and CDR2 SYGVKD. For the CDR3, the DNA is TGTGCCATCAGGACAGGCGCGGTGAACTATGGCTACACCTTC. It yields the protein CAIRTGAVNYGYTF.

This clonotype was seen ten or more times. The junction and the germline gene differ at one end; a read error may be behind it. The chain links TRBV7-2 to TRBJ1-2; D possibly corresponds to TRBD1 (5 bases). The CDR3 has 13 amino acids. CDR1 is SGHTA and CDR2 is FQGNSA in the germline V gene. The CDR3 coding sequence is TGCGCCAGCAGCCTTGACAGTAACTATGGCTACACCTTC. It yields the protein CASSLDSNYGYTF.

Many counts were recorded for this clonotype. This rearrangement joins TRBV20-1 to TRBJ2-5; D might be TRBD1 (6 bases). V was shortened by 6 bases and J by 1 base, with 15 bases between the two germline ends. Germline V CDR1 and CDR2: DFQATT, SNEGSKA (reference sequence). CDR3 length: 14 amino acids. The CDR3 spells CSASDSPLQETQYF. The CDR3 bases are TGCAGTGCATCGGACAGTCCCCTCCAAGAGACCCAGTACTTC.

V is TRBV20-1 and J is TRBJ1-2; possibly TRBD1 for D (5 bases). Germline loops: CDR1 DFQATT, CDR2 SNEGSKA (reference sequence). The CDR3 length is 12 residues. V lost 5 bases to trimming and J lost 12 bases, with 19 bases between them. The CDR3, as DNA: TGCAGTGCTTCGTCGGGGCTCCGATATCACACCTTC. This translates into CSASSGLRYHTF.

This clonotype was seen more than once but under ten times. The chain employs TRBV15 and TRBJ1-2, with D tentatively TRBD1 (6 bases). The CDR3 is 15 residues long. Germline-derived CDR1 and CDR2 are LNHNV and YYDKDF (reference sequence). The ends were cut back, 3 bases at V and 4 bases at J, with 15 bases in the middle. The CDR3 protein is CATSSGAGAGYGYTF. In nucleotides, the CDR3 is TGTGCCACCAGCAGCGGGGCAGGGGCGGGCTATGGCTACACCTTC.

This chain uses TRBV12-3 or TRBV12-4 with TRBJ1-5, with 9 bases identical to TRBD1. Trimming removed 7 bases from V and 4 bases from J; junction bases left unmatched: 5. This CDR3 is 14 amino acids long. The CDR3 reads CASTTGGWNQPQHF. In nucleotides, the CDR3 is TGTGCCAGCACCACAGGGGGCTGGAATCAGCCCCAGCATTTT.

The gene calls are TRBV7-2 and TRBJ2-3; D ambiguous. The length of the CDR3 is 14 residues. Germline loops: CDR1 SGHTA, CDR2 FQGNSA. The V and J ends lost 4 bases and 2 bases respectively, with 10 bases between them. The CDR3 DNA reads TGTGCCAGCAGCTCCGCCCCAGCCACAGATACGCAGTATTTT. This translates into CASSSAPATDTQYF.

This clonotype was detected a few times. The V and J genes are TRBV20-1 and TRBJ1-1; D is ambiguous. Germline-derived CDR1 and CDR2 are DFQATT and SNEGSKA (reference sequence). V gave up 7 bases and J gave up 0 bases, with 21 bases separating them. CDR3 size: 16 residues. CDR3 region: CSVTPMGIRMNTEAFF. CDR3 nucleotides: TGCAGTGTTACCCCCATGGGGATTCGGATGAACACTGAAGCTTTCTTT.

V is TRBV4-3 and J is TRBJ2-6; D uncertain. This CDR3 has 17 residues. The V and J ends lost 3 bases and 4 bases respectively, with 16 bases between them. Germline V gene sequence: CDR1 LGHNA, CDR2 YSLEER. In DNA form, the CDR3 reads TGCGCCAGCAGCCAGGGCCCGTTCACGGAGGGGGCCAACGTCCTGACTTTC. Translating it yields CASSQGPFTEGANVLTF.

Only a few counts were recorded for this clonotype. This chain links TRBV27 with TRBJ1-1, with a tentative D call TRBD1 (6 bases). V was pared by 5 bases and J by 8 bases, with 15 bases between. The CDR3 extends over 13 amino acids. The germline CDR1 and CDR2 sequences are MNHEY and SMNVEV (reference sequence). CDR3 coding DNA: TGTGCCAGCAGTCCCCTGACAGGACGAGAAGCTTTCTTT. This codes for CASSPLTGREAFF.